The 14 T cell receptor beta chains reported below all come from one sample, sequenced in a study of PD-1 blockade in mismatch repair-deficient tumors. The method was immunoSEQ multiplex PCR; TCRdb's version includes in-frame clones alone and lacks a portion of them. The top ten hold approximately 12% of the sample, which has about 120,000 clones, about 90% seen once. Sequenced material: peripheral blood, taken roughly 70 weeks after starting pembrolizumab. These receptors were collected from an adult with mismatch repair-deficient cancer.

The chain combines TRBV5-6 with TRBJ2-4, with a possible D match to TRBD1 (5 bases). The ends were cut back, 0 bases at V and 7 bases at J, with 14 bases in the middle. The V gene's germline CDR1 is SGHDT and CDR2 YYEEEE. This CDR3 comprises 15 residues. The CDR3 region has the DNA TGTGCCAGCAGCTTGGCCCCAGGGCTGGCGAACATTCAGTACTTC. Translating it yields CASSLAPGLANIQYF.

The genes are TRBV29-1 and TRBJ2-7; D assignment may be TRBD1 or TRBD2 (5 bases each). The CDR3 is 11 residues long. V lost 4 bases to trimming and J lost 3 bases, with 7 bases between them. Germline V gene lookup returns CDR1 SQVTM and CDR2 ANQGSEA. The CDR3 protein is CSVGGNYEQYF. The CDR3, as DNA: TGCAGCGTTGGGGGGAACTACGAGCAGTACTTC.

This clone was observed once. The chain is built from TRBV2 and TRBJ2-7, with 9 bases fitting TRBD2. The CDR3 has 16 residues. Germline lookup yields CDR1 SNHLY and CDR2 FYNNEI. The trim removed 1 base at V and 0 bases at J, leaving 4 bases unmatched. CDR3 protein: CASSEVEREASYEQYF. DNA for the CDR3: TGTGCCAGCAGTGAAGTGGAGCGGGAGGCCTCCTACGAGCAGTACTTC. The variable domain in full, completed from reference TRBV2 and TRBJ2-7, reads EPEVTQTPSHQVTQMGQEVILRCVPISNHLYFYWYRQILGQKVEFLVSFYNNEISEKSEIFDDQFSVERPDGSNFTLKIRSTKLEDSAMYFCASSEVEREASYEQYFGPGTRLTVT.

The chain is built from TRBV4-3 and TRBJ2-1; TRBD2 is a possible D gene (6 bases). Germline V gene lookup returns CDR1 LGHNA and CDR2 YSLEER. Between the trimmed V and J ends, which lost 3 bases and 1 base, there was a span of 25 bases. The CDR3 loop spans 20 amino acids. The DNA of the CDR3 is TGCGCCAGCAGCCATGCCCTGGGTGTGGGGGGTGAGTTGTCCTACAATGAGCAGTTCTTC. Translation gives CASSHALGVGGELSYNEQFF.

V gene TRBV10-3 combines with J gene TRBJ2-1; 10 nucleotides agree with TRBD2. J lost 8 bases, V lost 7 bases, and 14 bases had no gene match. Germline lookup yields CDR1 ENHRY and CDR2 SYGVKD. The CDR3 has 16 amino acids. Written as DNA, the CDR3 is TGTGCCATCAACGGAAAAAGCGGGAGGGCCGTGGATGAGCAGTTCTTC. Residues: CAINGKSGRAVDEQFF.

This clone came up a few times. The V call is TRBV11-3, the J call TRBJ1-2; 8 positions agree with TRBD1. CDR3 length equals 17 residues. With V trimmed by 5 bases and J by 2 bases, 13 bases remained unmatched. Germline V lookup: CDR1 SGHNT, CDR2 YENEEA. In DNA, the CDR3 is TGTGCCAGCAGCGATGATCCCGGGACAGGTTTGAACTATGGCTACACCTTC. It translates to CASSDDPGTGLNYGYTF.

The chain recombines TRBV29-1 with TRBJ2-3; maybe TRBD1 (5 bases). Germline V lookup: CDR1 SQVTM, CDR2 ANQGSEA. The length of the CDR3 is 14 residues. Trimming took 3 bases from V and 6 from J, leaving 16 bases between them. The DNA of the CDR3 is TGCAGCGTTGAGTATGACAGTATCTGGGATACGCAGTATTTT. This encodes CSVEYDSIWDTQYF.

The chain recombines TRBV19 with TRBJ2-5; D not certain. This CDR3 has 14 amino acids. The V and J ends lost 6 bases and 4 bases respectively, with 15 bases between them. Germline-derived CDR1 and CDR2 are LNHDA and SQIVND (reference sequence). Here the CDR3 reads CASSLRTSTETQYF. CDR3 sequence (DNA): TGTGCCAGTAGCCTCAGGACGAGCACAGAGACCCAGTACTTC.

The chain combines TRBV4-3 with TRBJ1-5; D ambiguous. The CDR3 has 14 residues. Germline assignment: CDR1 LGHNA and CDR2 YSLEER. V lost 3 bases to trimming and J lost 5 bases, with 11 bases between them. DNA of the CDR3: TGCGCCAGCAGCCACCTGGCAACGGATCAGCCCCAGCATTTT. Translated, it gives CASSHLATDQPQHF.

The chain recombines TRBV27 with TRBJ2-1; D possibly matches TRBD1 or TRBD2 (5 bases each). The germline V gene has CDR1 MNHEY and CDR2 SMNVEV (reference sequence). Trimming removed 4 bases at V and 2 bases at J, with 12 bases between. CDR3 size: 15 residues. CDR3 in amino acids: CASSSGTFAYNEQFF. Written as DNA, the CDR3 is TGTGCCAGCAGTTCCGGGACCTTCGCCTACAATGAGCAGTTCTTC.

The chain is built from TRBV7-6 and TRBJ2-2, with D unclear. The CDR3 runs to 16 residues. The ends were cut back, 5 bases at V and 8 bases at J, with 21 bases in the middle. Germline CDR1 reads SGHVS; CDR2 reads FNYEAQ. The CDR3 nucleotides are TGTGCCAGCAGCCCCCGAAGAGGACGACAAGGGGGGGAGCTGTTTTTT. Translated, it gives CASSPRRGRQGGELFF.

This chain connects TRBV6-5 to TRBJ1-3; D may be TRBD1 (5 bases). Trimming removed 5 bases from V and 7 bases from J, with 12 bases in between. The CDR3 contains 13 residues. CDR1 is MNHEY, CDR2 SVGAGI, per germline. Written as DNA, the CDR3 is TGTGCCAGCAGTCCTTCGGAGGGGAACACCATATATTTT. This codes for CASSPSEGNTIYF.

The J gene is TRBJ2-3, the V gene TRBV28; D assignment may be TRBD1 or TRBD2 (6 bases each). Germline loops: CDR1 MDHEN, CDR2 SYDVKM. The CDR3 totals 15 residues. V lost 3 bases to trimming and J lost 6 bases, with 16 bases between them. CDR3: CASSFLTGGRDTQYF. The CDR3 region has the DNA TGTGCCAGCAGTTTTCTCACCGGGGGCAGGGATACGCAGTATTTT.

The chain couples TRBV27 to TRBJ2-3; D may be TRBD2 (5 bases). The V and J ends lost 10 bases and 3 bases respectively, with 11 bases between them. Germline-derived CDR1 and CDR2 are MNHEY and SMNVEV (reference sequence). The CDR3 is 12 residues long. CDR3 region: CATGELTDTQYF. The CDR3 DNA reads TGTGCCACCGGGGAGCTGACAGATACGCAGTATTTT.